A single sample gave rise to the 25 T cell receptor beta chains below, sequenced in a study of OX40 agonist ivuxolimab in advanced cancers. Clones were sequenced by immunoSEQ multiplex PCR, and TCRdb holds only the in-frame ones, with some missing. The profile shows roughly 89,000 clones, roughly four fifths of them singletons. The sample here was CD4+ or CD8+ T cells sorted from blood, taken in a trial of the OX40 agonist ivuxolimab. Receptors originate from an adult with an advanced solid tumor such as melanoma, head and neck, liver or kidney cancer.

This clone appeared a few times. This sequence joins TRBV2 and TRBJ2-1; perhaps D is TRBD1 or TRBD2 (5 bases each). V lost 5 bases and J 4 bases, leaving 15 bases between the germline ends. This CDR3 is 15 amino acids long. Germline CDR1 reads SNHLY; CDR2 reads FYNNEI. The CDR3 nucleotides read TGTGCCAGCAGTCGGGACGCCCGTCGATACAATGAGCAGTTCTTC. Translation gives CASSRDARRYNEQFF.

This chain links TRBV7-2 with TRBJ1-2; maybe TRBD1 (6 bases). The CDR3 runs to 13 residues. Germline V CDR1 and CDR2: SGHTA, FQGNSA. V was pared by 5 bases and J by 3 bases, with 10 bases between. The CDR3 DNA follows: TGTGCCAGCAGCGTGGACAGTTACTATGGCTACACCTTC. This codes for CASSVDSYYGYTF.

In nucleotides, the CDR3 is TGTGCCAGCAGTTACTCAGGACAGGGGCCCTACGAGCAGTACTTC. Translated: CASSYSGQGPYEQYF. The V gene is TRBV6-6, the J gene TRBJ2-7; 9 bases line up with TRBD1. The germline V gene encodes CDR1 MNHNY and CDR2 SVGAGI (reference sequence). Germline trimming cut 0 bases from V and 2 bases from J; bases unmatched to any gene: 2. The CDR3 spans 15 residues.

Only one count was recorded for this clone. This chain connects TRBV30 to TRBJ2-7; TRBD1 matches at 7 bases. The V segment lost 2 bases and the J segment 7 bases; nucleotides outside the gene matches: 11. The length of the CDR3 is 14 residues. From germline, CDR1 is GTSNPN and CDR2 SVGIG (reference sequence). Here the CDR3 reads CAWSREQGTGEQYF. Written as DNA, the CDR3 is TGTGCCTGGAGTCGGGAACAGGGGACGGGTGAGCAGTACTTC.

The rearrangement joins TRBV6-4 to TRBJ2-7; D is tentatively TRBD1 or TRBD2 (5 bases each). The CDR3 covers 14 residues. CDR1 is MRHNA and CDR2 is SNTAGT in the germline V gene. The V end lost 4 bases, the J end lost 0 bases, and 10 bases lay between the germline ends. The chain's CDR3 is CASSGDARSYEQYF. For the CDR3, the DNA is TGTGCCAGCAGTGGGGACGCCCGCTCCTACGAGCAGTACTTC.

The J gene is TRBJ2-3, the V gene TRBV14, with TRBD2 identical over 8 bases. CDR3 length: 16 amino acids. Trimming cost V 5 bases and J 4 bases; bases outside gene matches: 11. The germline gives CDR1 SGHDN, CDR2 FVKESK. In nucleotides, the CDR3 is TGTGCCAGCAGCAACAAACGGGGGGGCTTCGCAGATACGCAGTATTTT. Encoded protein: CASSNKRGGFADTQYF. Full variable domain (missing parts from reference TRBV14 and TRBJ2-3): EAGVTQFPSHSVIEKGQTVTLRCDPISGHDNLYWYRRVMGKEIKFLLHFVKESKQDESGMPNNRFLAERTGGTYSTLKVQPAELEDSGVYFCASSNKRGGFADTQYFGPGTRLTVL.

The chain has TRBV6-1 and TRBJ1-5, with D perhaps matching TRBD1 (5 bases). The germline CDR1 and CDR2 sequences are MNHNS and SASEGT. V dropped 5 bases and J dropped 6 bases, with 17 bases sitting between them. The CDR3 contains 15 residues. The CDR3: CASSSGGAQRQPQHF. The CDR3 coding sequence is TGTGCCAGCAGTTCTGGAGGGGCCCAGCGTCAGCCCCAGCATTTT.

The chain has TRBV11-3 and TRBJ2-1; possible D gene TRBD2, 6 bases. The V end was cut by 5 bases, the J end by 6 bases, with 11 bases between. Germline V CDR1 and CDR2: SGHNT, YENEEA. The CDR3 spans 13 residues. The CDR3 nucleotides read TGTGCCAGCAGCACTGGGACTTTCAATGAGCAGTTCTTC. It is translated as CASSTGTFNEQFF.

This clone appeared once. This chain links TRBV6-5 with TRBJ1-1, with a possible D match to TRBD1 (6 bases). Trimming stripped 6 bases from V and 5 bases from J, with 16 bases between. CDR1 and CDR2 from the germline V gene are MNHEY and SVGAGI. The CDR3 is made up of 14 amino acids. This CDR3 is CASSPWGGDTEAFF. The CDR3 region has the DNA TGTGCCAGCAGCCCCTGGGGGGGCGATACTGAAGCTTTCTTT.

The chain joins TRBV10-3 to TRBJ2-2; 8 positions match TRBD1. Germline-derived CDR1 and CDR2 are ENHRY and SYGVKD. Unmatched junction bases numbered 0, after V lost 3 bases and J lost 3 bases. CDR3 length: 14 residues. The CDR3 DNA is TGTGCCATCAGTGAACAGGGGGACACCGGGGAGCTGTTTTTT. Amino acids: CAISEQGDTGELFF.

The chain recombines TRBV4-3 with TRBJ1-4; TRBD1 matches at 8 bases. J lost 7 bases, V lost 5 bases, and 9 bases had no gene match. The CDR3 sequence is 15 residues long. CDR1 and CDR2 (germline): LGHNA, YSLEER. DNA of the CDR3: TGCGCCAGCAGCAGGACAGGGACCAACCGTGAAAAACTGTTTTTT. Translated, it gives CASSRTGTNREKLFF.

DNA of the CDR3: TGCGCCAGCAGCCAAGAAAGGAGCCTTGGGGTAGAATCCTACGAGCAGTACTTC. This gives the protein CASSQERSLGVESYEQYF. V usage is TRBV4-1 and J usage is TRBJ2-7; D ambiguous. Trimming left V 0 bases short and J 1 base short, with 19 bases between. The CDR3 has 18 residues. CDR1 is MGHRA and CDR2 is YSYEKL in the germline V gene.

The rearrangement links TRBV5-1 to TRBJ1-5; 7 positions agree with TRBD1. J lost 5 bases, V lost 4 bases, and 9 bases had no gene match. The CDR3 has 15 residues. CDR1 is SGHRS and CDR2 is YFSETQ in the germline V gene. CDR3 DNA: TGCGCCAGCAGCCGCACCGGGACAGACGATCAGCCCCAGCATTTT. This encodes CASSRTGTDDQPQHF.

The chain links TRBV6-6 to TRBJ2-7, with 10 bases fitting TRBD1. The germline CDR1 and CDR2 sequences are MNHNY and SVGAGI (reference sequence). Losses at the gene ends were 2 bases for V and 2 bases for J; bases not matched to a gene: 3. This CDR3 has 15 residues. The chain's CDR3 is CASSYPDRGAYEQYF. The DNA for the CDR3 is TGTGCCAGCAGTTACCCGGACAGGGGGGCCTACGAGCAGTACTTC.

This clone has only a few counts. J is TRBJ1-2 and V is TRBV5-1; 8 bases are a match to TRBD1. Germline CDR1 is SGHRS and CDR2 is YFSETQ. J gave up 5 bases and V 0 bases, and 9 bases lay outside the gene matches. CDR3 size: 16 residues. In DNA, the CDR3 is TGCGCCAGCAGCTTGGTGCAGGGACAGGAAGGGTATGGCTACACCTTC. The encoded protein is CASSLVQGQEGYGYTF.

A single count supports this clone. This CDR3 is CAASSSGGAYNEQFF. The CDR3 coding sequence is TGTGCCGCCTCCTCTAGCGGGGGGGCCTACAATGAGCAGTTCTTC. The V gene is TRBV10-3, the J gene TRBJ2-1; 12 positions agree with TRBD2. The J segment lost 2 bases and the V segment lost 11 bases, leaving 7 bases of the junction unmatched. CDR3 length: 15 amino acids. Germline values: CDR1 ENHRY, CDR2 SYGVKD.

The CDR3 DNA reads TGTGCCAGCAGTCTTGACAGGGGCGGAACTGAAGCTTTCTTT. Residues: CASSLDRGGTEAFF. The rearrangement uses TRBV2 and TRBJ1-1, with 8 nucleotides matching TRBD1. The CDR3 is 14 residues long. Losses at the gene ends were 5 bases for V and 5 bases for J; bases not matched to a gene: 7. In germline, CDR1 is SNHLY, CDR2 FYNNEI.

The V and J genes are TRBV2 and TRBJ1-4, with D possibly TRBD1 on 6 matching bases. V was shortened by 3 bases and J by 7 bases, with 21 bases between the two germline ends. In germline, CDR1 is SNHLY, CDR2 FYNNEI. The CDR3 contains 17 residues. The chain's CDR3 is CASSDEPLGAGGEKLFF. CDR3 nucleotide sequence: TGTGCCAGCAGTGACGAACCCCTGGGGGCGGGAGGTGAAAAACTGTTTTTT.

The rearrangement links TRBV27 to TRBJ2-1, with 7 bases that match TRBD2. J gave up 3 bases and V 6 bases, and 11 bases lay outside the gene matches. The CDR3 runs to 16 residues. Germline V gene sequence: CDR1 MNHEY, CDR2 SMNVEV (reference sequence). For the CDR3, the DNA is TGTGCCAGCAGCCGAATTGGGGAGGGTATCTACAATGAGCAGTTCTTC. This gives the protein CASSRIGEGIYNEQFF.

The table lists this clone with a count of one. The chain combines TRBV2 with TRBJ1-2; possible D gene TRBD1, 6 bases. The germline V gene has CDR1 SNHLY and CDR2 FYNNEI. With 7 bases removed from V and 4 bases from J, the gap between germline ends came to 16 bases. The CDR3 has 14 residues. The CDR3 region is CASIYSQGGYGYTF. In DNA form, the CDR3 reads TGTGCCAGCATTTATTCACAGGGAGGCTATGGCTACACCTTC.

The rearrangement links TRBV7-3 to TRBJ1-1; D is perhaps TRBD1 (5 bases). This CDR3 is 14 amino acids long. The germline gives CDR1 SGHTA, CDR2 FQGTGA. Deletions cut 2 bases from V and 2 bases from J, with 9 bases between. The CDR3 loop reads CASSLGGLNTEAFF. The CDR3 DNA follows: TGTGCCAGCAGCTTAGGGGGATTAAACACTGAAGCTTTCTTT.

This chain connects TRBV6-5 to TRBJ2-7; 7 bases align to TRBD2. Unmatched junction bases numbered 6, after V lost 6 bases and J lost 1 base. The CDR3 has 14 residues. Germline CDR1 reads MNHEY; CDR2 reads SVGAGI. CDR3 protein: CASRQRGSSYEQYF. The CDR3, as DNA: TGTGCCAGCAGACAGCGGGGTTCTTCCTACGAGCAGTACTTC.

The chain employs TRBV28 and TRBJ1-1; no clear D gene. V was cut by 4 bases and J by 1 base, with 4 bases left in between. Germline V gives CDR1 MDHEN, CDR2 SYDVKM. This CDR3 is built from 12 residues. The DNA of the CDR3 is TGTGCCAGCAGTTCACAGAACACTGAAGCTTTCTTT. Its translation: CASSSQNTEAFF.

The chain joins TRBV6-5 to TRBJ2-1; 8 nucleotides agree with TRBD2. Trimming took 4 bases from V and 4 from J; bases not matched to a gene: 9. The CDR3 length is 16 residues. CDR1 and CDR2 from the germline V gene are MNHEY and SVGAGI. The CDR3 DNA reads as TGTGCCAGCAGTTTTAGCGGGGTTCGATCGTACAATGAGCAGTTCTTC. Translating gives CASSFSGVRSYNEQFF.

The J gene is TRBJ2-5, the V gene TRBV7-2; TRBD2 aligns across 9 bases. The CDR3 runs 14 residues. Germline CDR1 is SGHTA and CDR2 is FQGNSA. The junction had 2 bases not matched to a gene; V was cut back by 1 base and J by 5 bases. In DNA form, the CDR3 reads TGTGCCAGCAGCTTAGGGACTAGCGAGGAGACCCAGTACTTC. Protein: CASSLGTSEETQYF.